The 13 T cell receptor beta chains listed next were all sequenced from one sample in a study of PD-1 blockade in classical Hodgkin lymphoma. Every patient had relapsed following autologous stem cell transplantation, and cohorts differed in brentuximab vedotin exposure. Sequenced by immunoSEQ multiplex PCR; TCRdb stores in-frame clones only, minus some. The sample lists approximately 57,000 clones, roughly 90% seen once, with roughly a tenth in the top ten. The material was peripheral blood mononuclear cells (PBMCs), obtained before the second cycle of nivolumab. Receptors were obtained from a human donor with classical Hodgkin lymphoma.

The chain carries TRBV5-3 and TRBJ1-1, with TRBD1 as a possible D gene (6 bases). TRBV5-3 is annotated as an ORF whose role is uncertain. There are 15 residues in the CDR3. Deletions cut 4 bases from V and 1 base from J, with 14 bases between. CDR3 amino acids: CARSIIGGQNTEAFF. In DNA form, the CDR3 reads TGTGCCAGAAGCATCATCGGGGGGCAGAACACTGAAGCTTTCTTT.

This clone was detected once. V and J are TRBV23-1 and TRBJ1-1; D call uncertain. TRBV23-1 is recorded as an ORF, its role being uncertain. Deletions cut 4 bases from V and 6 bases from J, with 6 bases between. This CDR3 contains 11 residues. The CDR3 DNA reads as TGCGCCAGCAGTCTCGTGCCTGAAGCTTTCTTT. As protein: CASSLVPEAFF.

The chain employs TRBV6-6 and TRBJ1-5; unclear D gene. V was pared by 6 bases and J by 2 bases, with 14 bases between. The CDR3 has 15 amino acids. Per germline, CDR1 MNHNY and CDR2 SVGAGI (reference sequence). The CDR3 reads CASSLGNMGNQPQHF. The CDR3 DNA follows: TGTGCCAGCAGCTTAGGGAATATGGGCAATCAGCCCCAGCATTTT.

This chain connects TRBV27 to TRBJ2-7; TRBD1 matches 12 bases. V lost 3 bases to trimming and J lost 6 bases; unmatched junction nucleotides: 9. Per germline, CDR1 MNHEY and CDR2 SMNVEV (reference sequence). The CDR3 runs 16 residues. As DNA, the CDR3 is TGTGCCAGCAGTTTGTACACCGGGACAGGGGGCATCGAGCAGTACTTC. Amino acids: CASSLYTGTGGIEQYF.

In regard to this clone: One end of the junction does not line up with germline, which may come from a read error. The chain joins TRBV25-1 to TRBJ2-5; 10 nucleotides line up with TRBD2. This CDR3 has 16 amino acids. Germline loops: CDR1 MGHDK, CDR2 SYGVNS. CDR3 DNA sequence: TGTGCCAACAGTGAATTTGGGCTAGCGGGGGAAGAGACCCAGTACTTC. Its protein product is CANSEFGLAGEETQYF.

The V and J genes are TRBV12-5 and TRBJ2-7; TRBD1 agrees at 9 bases. Germline V gene lookup returns CDR1 LGHNT and CDR2 FRNRAP. J lost 2 bases, V lost 0 bases, and 14 bases had no gene match. The CDR3 is 19 residues long. CDR3 DNA: TGTGCTAGTGGTTTGGTATTGGGGACAGGGTTTTTTAAGACCTACGAGCAGTACTTC. This translates into CASGLVLGTGFFKTYEQYF. Supplemented by reference TRBV12-5 and TRBJ2-7, the full variable domain reads DARVTQTPRHKVTEMGQEVTMRCQPILGHNTVFWYRQTMMQGLELLAYFRNRAPLDDSGMPKDRFSAEMPDATLATLKIQPSEPRDSAVYFCASGLVLGTGFFKTYEQYFGPGTRLTVT.

V gene TRBV5-6 combines with J gene TRBJ1-1, with TRBD1 as a possible D gene (6 bases). Germline lookup yields CDR1 SGHDT and CDR2 YYEEEE. The CDR3 totals 15 residues. The V end was cut by 0 bases, the J end by 0 bases, with 9 bases between. The chain's CDR3 is CASSLVGGMNTEAFF. DNA for the CDR3: TGTGCCAGCAGCTTGGTGGGGGGCATGAACACTGAAGCTTTCTTT.

The DNA for the CDR3 is TGTGCCAGCAGCCCACTAGCGGACTCCTACAATGAGCAGTTCTTC. Its protein is CASSPLADSYNEQFF. This chain connects TRBV7-3 to TRBJ2-1; the match to TRBD2 covers 8 bases. Germline values: CDR1 SGHTA, CDR2 FQGTGA. The CDR3 totals 15 residues. The V gene end was trimmed by 5 bases and the J gene end by 0 bases; junction bases not matched to a gene: 3.

The CDR3 nucleotides read TGTGCCAGCAGCAGGGGACTCCCCTACGAGCAGTACTTC. Its translation: CASSRGLPYEQYF. The chain joins TRBV7-9 to TRBJ2-7, with a tentative D call TRBD2 (6 bases). The V end lost 5 bases, the J end lost 2 bases, and 10 bases lay between the germline ends. The germline gives CDR1 SEHNR, CDR2 FQNEAQ (reference sequence). The CDR3 length is 13 residues.

The gene calls are TRBV9 and TRBJ1-6; D may be TRBD1 (5 bases). The V gene lost 4 bases and the J gene lost 9 bases, with 14 bases spanning the gap. Germline CDR1 SGDLS, CDR2 YYNGEE. The CDR3 extends over 14 amino acids. CDR3 region: CASSIEGDSSPLHF. The CDR3 bases are TGTGCCAGCAGCATCGAAGGGGATAGTTCACCCCTCCACTTT.

The V and J genes are TRBV13 and TRBJ2-7; D is perhaps TRBD1 (5 bases). CDR3 length equals 16 residues. Trimming stripped 5 bases from V and 2 bases from J, with 19 bases between. From germline, CDR1 is PRHDT and CDR2 FYEKMQ (reference sequence). CDR3 sequence: CASSRQGRTPTYEQYF. In DNA, the CDR3 is TGTGCCAGCAGCCGTCAGGGCAGGACCCCTACCTACGAGCAGTACTTC. Looking up the rest from reference TRBV13 and TRBJ2-7 gives the full variable domain: AAGVIQSPRHLIKEKRETATLKCYPIPRHDTVYWYQQGPGQDPQFLISFYEKMQSDKGSIPDRFSAQQFSDYHSELNMSSLELGDSALYFCASSRQGRTPTYEQYFGPGTRLTVT.

The rearrangement uses TRBV19 and TRBJ1-4, with a possible D match to TRBD1 (6 bases). V dropped 4 bases and J dropped 8 bases, with 17 bases sitting between them. Germline V gives CDR1 LNHDA, CDR2 SQIVND (reference sequence). The CDR3 runs to 15 residues. CDR3 DNA sequence: TGTGCCAGTAGTACCCCGGGGTACAGGGAGGAAAAACTGTTTTTT. Translating it yields CASSTPGYREEKLFF.

This rearrangement joins TRBV19 to TRBJ1-5; D is unclear. CDR1 and CDR2 (germline): LNHDA, SQIVND (reference sequence). Trimming stripped 8 bases from V and 7 bases from J, with 3 bases between. CDR3 length: 9 residues. CDR3 loop: CASGQPQHF. CDR3 nucleotide sequence: TGTGCCAGTGGGCAGCCCCAGCATTTT.